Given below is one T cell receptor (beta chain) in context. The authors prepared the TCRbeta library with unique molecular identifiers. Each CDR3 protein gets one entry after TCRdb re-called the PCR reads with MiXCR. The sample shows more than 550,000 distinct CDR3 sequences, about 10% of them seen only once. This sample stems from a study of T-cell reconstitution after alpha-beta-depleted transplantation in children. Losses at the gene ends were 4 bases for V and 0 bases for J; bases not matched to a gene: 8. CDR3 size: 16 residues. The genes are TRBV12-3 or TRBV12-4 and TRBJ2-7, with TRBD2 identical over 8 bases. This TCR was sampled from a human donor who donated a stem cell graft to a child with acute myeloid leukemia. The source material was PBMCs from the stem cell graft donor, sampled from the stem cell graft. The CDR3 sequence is CASSSRTSRSSYEQYF. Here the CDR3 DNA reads TGTGCCAGCAGTTCTAGGACTAGCCGCTCCTCCTACGAGCAGTACTTC.